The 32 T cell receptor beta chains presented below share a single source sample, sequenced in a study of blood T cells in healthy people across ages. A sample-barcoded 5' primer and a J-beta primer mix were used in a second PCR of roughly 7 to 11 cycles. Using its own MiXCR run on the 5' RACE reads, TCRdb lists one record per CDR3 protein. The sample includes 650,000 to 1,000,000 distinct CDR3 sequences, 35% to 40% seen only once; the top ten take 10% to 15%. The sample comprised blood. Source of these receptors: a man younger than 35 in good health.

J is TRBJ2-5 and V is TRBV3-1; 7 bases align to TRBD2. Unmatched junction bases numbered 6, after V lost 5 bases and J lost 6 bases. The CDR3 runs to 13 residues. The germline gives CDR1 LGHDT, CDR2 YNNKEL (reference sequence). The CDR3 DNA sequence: TGTGCCAGCAGCATCCGGGACTACAAGACCCAGTACTTC. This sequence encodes CASSIRDYKTQYF.

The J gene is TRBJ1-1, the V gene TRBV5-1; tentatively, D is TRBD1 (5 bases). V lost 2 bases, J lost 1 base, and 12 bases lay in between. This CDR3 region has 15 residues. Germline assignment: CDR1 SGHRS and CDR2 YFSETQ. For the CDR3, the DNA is TGCGCCAGCAGCTTCGCACAGGCCCGGAACACTGAAGCTTTCTTT. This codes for CASSFAQARNTEAFF. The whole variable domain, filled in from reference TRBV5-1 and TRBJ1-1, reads KAGVTQTPRYLIKTRGQQVTLSCSPISGHRSVSWYQQTPGQGLQFLFEYFSETQRNKGNFPGRFSGRQFSNSRSEMNVSTLELGDSALYLCASSFAQARNTEAFFGQGTRLTVV.

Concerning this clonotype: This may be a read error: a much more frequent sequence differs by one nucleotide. For the CDR3, the DNA is TGTGCCAGCAGTACCCATACAGCGACCCAGTACTTC. Translation: CASSTHTATQYF. The chain uses TRBV12-3 or TRBV12-4 and TRBJ2-7; D uncertain. The assigned J gene may be wrong: the sequence end matches TRBJ2-5 better. CDR3 length equals 12 residues.

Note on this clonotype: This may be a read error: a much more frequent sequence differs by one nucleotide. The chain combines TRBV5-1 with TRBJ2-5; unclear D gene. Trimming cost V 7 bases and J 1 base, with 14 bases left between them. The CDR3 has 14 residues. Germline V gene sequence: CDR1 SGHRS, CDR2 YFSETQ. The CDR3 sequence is CASGPPNSQETQYF. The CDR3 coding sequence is TGCGCCAGCGGCCCTCCGAACAGCCAAGAGACCCAGTACTTC.

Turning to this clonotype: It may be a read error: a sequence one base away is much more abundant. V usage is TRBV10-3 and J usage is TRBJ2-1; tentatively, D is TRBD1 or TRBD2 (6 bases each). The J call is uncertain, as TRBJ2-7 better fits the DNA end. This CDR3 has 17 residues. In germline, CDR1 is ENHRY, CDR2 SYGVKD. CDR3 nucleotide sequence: TGTGCCATCAGTGTCGTTGGGGGGCCGCCCAACTACAATGAGCAGTACTTC. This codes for CAISVVGGPPNYNEQYF.

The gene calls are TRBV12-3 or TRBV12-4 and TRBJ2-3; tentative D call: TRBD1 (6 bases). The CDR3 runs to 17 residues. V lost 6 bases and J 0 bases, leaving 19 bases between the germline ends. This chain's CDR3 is CASSLLPYRASTDTQYF. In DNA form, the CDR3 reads TGTGCCAGCAGCCTACTACCATACAGGGCTAGCACAGATACGCAGTATTTT.

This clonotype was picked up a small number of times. The CDR3 spells CASSYYDQPQHF. DNA for the CDR3: TGTGCCAGCAGCTATTATGATCAGCCCCAGCATTTT. The chain has TRBV7-2 and TRBJ1-5; no reliable D call. Trimming took 4 bases from V and 5 from J, leaving 6 bases between them. From germline, CDR1 is SGHTA and CDR2 FQGNSA. The length of the CDR3 is 12 residues.

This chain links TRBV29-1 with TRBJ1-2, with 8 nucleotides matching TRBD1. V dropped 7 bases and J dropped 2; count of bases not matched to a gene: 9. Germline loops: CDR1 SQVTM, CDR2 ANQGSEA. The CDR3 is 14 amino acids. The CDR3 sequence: CSAADRAGNYGYTF. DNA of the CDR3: TGCAGCGCCGCGGACAGGGCTGGGAACTATGGCTACACCTTC.

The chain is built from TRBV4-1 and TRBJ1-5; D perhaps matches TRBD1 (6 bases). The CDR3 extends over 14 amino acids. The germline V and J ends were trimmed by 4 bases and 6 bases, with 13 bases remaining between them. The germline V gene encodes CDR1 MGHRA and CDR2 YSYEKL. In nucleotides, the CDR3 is TGCGCCAGCAGCCTCTACAGGGAGGGTCAGCCCCAGCATTTT. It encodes CASSLYREGQPQHF.

CDR3 sequence reads: CASKENTEAFF. For the CDR3, the DNA is TGTGCCAGCAAGGAGAACACTGAAGCTTTCTTT. The V and J genes are TRBV2 and TRBJ1-1; D is unclear. Trimming cost V 7 bases and J 1 base, with 4 bases left between them. The CDR3 is 11 amino acids. Looked up from germline, CDR1 is SNHLY and CDR2 is FYNNEI.

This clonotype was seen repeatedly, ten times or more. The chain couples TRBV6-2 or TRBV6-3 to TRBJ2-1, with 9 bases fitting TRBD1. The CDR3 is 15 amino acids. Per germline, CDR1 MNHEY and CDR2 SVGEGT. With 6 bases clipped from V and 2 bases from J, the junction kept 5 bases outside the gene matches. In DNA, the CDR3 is TGTGCCAGCAGCCGGGGACAGGGTCCCTACAATGAGCAGTTCTTC. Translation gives CASSRGQGPYNEQFF.

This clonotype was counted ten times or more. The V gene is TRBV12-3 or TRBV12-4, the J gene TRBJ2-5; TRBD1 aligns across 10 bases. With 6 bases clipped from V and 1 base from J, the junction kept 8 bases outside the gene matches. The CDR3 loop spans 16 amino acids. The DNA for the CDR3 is TGTGCCAGCAGCGCTACCGGGACAGGGGCCCAAGAGACCCAGTACTTC. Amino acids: CASSATGTGAQETQYF.

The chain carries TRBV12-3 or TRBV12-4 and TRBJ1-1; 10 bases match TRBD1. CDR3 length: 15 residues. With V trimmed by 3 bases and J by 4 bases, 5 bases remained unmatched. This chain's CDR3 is CASSFLRTGGTEAFF. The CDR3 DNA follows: TGTGCCAGCAGTTTCCTCAGGACAGGGGGCACTGAAGCTTTCTTT.

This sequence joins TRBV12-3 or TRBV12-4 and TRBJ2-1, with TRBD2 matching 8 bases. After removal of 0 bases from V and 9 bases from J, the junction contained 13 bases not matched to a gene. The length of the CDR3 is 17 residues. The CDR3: CASSLAQRRGAIGEQFF. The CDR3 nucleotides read TGTGCCAGCAGTTTAGCGCAGAGGCGGGGGGCCATTGGTGAGCAGTTCTTC.

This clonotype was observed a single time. CDR3 DNA: TGCAGTGGCGCGGCACCAGAAGTTCGCAAAGCTTTCTTT. It translates to CSGAAPEVRKAFF. The rearrangement links TRBV20-1 to TRBJ1-1; D not certain. Between the trimmed V and J ends, which lost 7 bases and 9 bases, there was a span of 21 bases. Germline lookup yields CDR1 DFQATT and CDR2 SNEGSKA (reference sequence). This CDR3 contains 13 residues.

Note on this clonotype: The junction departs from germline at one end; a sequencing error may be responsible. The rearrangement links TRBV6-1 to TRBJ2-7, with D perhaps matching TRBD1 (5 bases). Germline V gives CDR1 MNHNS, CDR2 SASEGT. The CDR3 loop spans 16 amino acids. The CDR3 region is CAGSVKGIPSSYEQYF. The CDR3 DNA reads TGTGCCGGCAGTGTCAAGGGGATCCCCTCCTCCTACGAGCAGTACTTC.

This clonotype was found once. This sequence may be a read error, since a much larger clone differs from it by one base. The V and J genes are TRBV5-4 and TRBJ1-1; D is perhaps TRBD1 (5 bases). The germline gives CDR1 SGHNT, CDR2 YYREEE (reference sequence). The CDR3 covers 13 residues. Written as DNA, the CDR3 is TGTGCCGGCAGCTTGGGGCCAGAAAGTGAAGCTTTCTTT. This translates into CAGSLGPESEAFF.

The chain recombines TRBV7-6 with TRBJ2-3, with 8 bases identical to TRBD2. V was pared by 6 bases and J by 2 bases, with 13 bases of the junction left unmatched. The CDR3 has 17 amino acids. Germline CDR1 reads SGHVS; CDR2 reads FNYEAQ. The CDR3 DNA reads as TGTGCCAGCAGTCTCCGAGTTAGCGGGACGATCACAGATACGCAGTATTTT. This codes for CASSLRVSGTITDTQYF.

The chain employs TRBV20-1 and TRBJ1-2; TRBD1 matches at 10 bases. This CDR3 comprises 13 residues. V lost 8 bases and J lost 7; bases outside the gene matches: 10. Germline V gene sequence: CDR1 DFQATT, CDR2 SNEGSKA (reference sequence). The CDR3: CSSPPGQGSGYTF. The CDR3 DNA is TGCAGTTCTCCCCCGGGACAGGGGTCTGGCTACACCTTC.

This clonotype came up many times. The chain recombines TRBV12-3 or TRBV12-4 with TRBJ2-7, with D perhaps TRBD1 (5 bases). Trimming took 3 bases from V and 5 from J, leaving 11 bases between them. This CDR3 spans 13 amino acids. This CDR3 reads CASSFQGLHEQYF. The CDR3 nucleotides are TGTGCCAGCAGTTTCCAGGGTCTCCACGAGCAGTACTTC.

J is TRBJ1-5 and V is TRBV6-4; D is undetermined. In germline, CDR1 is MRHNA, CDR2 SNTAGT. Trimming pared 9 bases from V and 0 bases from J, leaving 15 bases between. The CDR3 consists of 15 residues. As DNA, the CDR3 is TGTGCCAGTCAGCGTCGACGTTATAGCAATCAGCCCCAGCATTTT. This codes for CASQRRRYSNQPQHF.

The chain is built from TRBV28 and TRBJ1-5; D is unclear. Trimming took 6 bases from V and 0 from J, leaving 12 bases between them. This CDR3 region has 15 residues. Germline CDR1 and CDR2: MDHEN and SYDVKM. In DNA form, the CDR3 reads TGTGCCAGCAGAACCGGAGTGGATAGCAATCAGCCCCAGCATTTT. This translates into CASRTGVDSNQPQHF.

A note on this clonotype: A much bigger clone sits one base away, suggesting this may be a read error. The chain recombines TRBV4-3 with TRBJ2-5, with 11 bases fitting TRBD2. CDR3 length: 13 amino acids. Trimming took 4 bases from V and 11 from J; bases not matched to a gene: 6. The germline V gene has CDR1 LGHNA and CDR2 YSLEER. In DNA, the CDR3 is TGCGCCAGCAGCCCAGAGACTAGCGGGGAGCAGTACTTC. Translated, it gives CASSPETSGEQYF.

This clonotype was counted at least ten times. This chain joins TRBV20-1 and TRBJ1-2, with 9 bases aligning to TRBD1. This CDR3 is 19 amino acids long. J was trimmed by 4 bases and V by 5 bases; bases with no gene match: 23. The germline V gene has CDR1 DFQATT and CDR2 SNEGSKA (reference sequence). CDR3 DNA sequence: TGCAGTGCTGGGACGAAAGACCGGGACAGGGACCGCCTTGGCTATGGCTACACCTTC. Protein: CSAGTKDRDRDRLGYGYTF.

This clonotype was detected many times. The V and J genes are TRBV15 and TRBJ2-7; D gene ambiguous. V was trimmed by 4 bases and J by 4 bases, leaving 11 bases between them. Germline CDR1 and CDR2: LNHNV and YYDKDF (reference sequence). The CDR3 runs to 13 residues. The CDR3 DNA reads TGTGCCACCAGCACTTTTGGGGTTTACGAGCAGTACTTC. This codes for CATSTFGVYEQYF.

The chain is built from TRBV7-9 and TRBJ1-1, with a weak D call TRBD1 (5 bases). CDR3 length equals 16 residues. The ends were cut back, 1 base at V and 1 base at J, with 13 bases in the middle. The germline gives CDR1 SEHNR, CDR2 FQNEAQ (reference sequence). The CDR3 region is CASSLGRGSQNTEAFF. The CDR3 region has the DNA TGTGCCAGCAGCTTAGGGAGGGGCAGCCAGAACACTGAAGCTTTCTTT.

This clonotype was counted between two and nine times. CDR3 bases: TGTGCCAGCAGCATGGACGGGCAGCCCAATAGCAATCAGCCCCAGCATTTT. Protein: CASSMDGQPNSNQPQHF. J is TRBJ1-5 and V is TRBV12-3 or TRBV12-4; D remains unclear. CDR3 length: 17 amino acids. Trimming took off 6 bases at V and 0 bases at J, with 18 bases between the two ends.

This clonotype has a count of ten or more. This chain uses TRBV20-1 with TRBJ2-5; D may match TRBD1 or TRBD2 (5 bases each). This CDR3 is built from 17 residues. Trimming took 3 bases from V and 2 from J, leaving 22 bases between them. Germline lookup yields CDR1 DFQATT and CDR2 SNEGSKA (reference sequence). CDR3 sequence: CSASEAPGGTIQETQYF. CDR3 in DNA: TGCAGTGCTAGTGAGGCTCCTGGGGGAACAATTCAAGAGACCCAGTACTTC.

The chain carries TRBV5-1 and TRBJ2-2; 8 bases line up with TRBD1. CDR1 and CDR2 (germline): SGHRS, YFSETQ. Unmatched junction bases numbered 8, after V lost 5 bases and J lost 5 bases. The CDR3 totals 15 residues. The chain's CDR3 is CASRSGQGRTGELFF. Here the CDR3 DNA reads TGCGCCAGCAGATCTGGACAGGGTCGGACCGGGGAGCTGTTTTTT.

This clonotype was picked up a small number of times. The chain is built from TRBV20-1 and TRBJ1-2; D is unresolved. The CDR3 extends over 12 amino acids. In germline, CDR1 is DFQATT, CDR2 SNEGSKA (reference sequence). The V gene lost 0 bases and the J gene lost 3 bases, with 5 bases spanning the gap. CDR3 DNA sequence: TGCAGTGCTAGAGACAGGCACTATGGCTACACCTTC. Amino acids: CSARDRHYGYTF.

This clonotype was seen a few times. CDR3 sequence: CSAQTGATNEKLFF. The DNA of the CDR3 is TGCAGTGCTCAAACTGGCGCAACTAATGAAAAACTGTTTTTT. The chain recombines TRBV20-1 with TRBJ1-4; no clear D gene. Germline V gives CDR1 DFQATT, CDR2 SNEGSKA (reference sequence). The length of the CDR3 is 14 residues. V was clipped by 5 bases and J by 0 bases, with 10 bases between them.

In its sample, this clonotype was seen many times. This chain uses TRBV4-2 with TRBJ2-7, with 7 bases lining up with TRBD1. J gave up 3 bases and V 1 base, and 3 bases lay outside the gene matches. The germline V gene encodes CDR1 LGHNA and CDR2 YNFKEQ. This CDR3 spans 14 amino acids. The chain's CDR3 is CASSQGQGDYEQYF. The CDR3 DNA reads TGTGCCAGCAGCCAAGGACAGGGCGACTACGAGCAGTACTTC.